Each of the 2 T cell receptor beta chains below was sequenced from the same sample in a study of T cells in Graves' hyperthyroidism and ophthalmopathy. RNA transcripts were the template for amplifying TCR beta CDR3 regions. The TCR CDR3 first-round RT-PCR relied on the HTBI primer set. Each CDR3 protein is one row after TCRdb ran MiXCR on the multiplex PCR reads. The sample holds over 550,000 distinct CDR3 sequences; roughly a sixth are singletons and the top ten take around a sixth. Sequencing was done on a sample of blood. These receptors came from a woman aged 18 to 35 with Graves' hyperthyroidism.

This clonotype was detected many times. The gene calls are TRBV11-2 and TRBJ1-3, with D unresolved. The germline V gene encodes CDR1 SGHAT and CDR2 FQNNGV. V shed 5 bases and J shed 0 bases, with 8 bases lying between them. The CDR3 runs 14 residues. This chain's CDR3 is CASSIRLSGNTIYF. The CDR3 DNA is TGTGCCAGCAGCATACGTCTCTCTGGAAACACCATATATTTT.

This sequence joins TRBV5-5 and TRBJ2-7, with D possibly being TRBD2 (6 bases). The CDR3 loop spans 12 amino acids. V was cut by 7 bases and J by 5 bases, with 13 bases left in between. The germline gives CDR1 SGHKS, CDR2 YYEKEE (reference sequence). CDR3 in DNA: TGTGCCAGCTTCCGGGAGTTAAACGAGCAGTACTTC. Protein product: CASFRELNEQYF.